This T cell receptor beta chain is from a study of shared clonotypes between healthy human individuals. The protocol was immunoSEQ multiplex PCR, while the TCRdb copy is restricted to in-frame clones and leaves out a portion. The table has some 1,600,000 clones, 95% to 99% seen once. For this clone: This specimen includes other DNA sequences encoding the same CDR3.

The germline V gene has CDR1 SGHRS and CDR2 YFSETQ. The CDR3 covers 14 residues. The ends were cut back, 4 bases at V and 4 bases at J, with 14 bases in the middle. The sample consisted of naive CD4+ T cells sorted from blood. The sample's subset: CD45RA+ positively selected. The clonotype comes from a man younger than 45 in good health. The chain is built from TRBV5-1 and TRBJ2-5; possibly TRBD2 for D (6 bases). The CDR3 sequence is CASSGGGAGETQYF. CDR3 nucleotides: TGCGCCAGCAGCGGAGGCGGGGCTGGAGAGACCCAGTACTTC.